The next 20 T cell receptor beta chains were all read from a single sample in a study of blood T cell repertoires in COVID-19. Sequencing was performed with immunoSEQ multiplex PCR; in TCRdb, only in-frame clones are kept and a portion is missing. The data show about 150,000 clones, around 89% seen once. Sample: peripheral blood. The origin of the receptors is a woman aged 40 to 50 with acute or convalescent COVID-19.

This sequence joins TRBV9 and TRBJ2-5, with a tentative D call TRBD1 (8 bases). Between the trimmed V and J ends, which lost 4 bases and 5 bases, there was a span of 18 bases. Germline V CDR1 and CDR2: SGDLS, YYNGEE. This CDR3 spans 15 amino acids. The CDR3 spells CASSIIGQGGETQYF. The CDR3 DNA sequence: TGTGCCAGCAGCATCATCGGACAGGGAGGGGAGACCCAGTACTTC.

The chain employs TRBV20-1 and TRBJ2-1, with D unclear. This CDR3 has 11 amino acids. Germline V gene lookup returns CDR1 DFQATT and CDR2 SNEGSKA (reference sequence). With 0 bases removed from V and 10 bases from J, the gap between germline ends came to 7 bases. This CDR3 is CSARDSLEQFF. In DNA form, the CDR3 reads TGCAGTGCTAGAGATAGTTTGGAGCAGTTCTTC.

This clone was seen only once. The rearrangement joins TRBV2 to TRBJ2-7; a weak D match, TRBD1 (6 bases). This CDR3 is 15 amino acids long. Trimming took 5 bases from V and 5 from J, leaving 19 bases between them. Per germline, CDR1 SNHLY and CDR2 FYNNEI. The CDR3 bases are TGTGCCAGCAGTAGATCGGGACAACTCATGGACGAGCAGTACTTC. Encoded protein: CASSRSGQLMDEQYF.

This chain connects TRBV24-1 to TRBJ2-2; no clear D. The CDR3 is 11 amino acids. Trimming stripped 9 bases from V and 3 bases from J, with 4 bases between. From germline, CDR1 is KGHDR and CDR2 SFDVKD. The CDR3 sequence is CATSYTGELFF. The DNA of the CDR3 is TGTGCCACCTCTTACACCGGGGAGCTGTTTTTT.

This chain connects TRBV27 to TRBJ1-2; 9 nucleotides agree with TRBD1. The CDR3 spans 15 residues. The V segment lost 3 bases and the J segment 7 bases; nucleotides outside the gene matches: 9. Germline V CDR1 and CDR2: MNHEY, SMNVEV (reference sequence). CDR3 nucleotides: TGTGCCAGCAGTTTGGGGGGACAGGGTATGGGTGGCTACACCTTC. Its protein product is CASSLGGQGMGGYTF.

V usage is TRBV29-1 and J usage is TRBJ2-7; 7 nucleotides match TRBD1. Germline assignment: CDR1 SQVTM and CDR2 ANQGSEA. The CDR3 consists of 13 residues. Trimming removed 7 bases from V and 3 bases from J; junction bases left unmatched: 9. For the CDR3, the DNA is TGCAGCGCCCTAGGGGGCATAAGCTACGAGCAGTACTTC. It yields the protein CSALGGISYEQYF.

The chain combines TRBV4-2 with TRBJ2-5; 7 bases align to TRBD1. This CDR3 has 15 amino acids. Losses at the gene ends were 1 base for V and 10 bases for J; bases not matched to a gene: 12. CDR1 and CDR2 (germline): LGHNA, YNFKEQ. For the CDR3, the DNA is TGTGCCAGCAGCCAAGGAGAGGGGGCCACCCCAATCCAGTACTTC. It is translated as CASSQGEGATPIQYF.

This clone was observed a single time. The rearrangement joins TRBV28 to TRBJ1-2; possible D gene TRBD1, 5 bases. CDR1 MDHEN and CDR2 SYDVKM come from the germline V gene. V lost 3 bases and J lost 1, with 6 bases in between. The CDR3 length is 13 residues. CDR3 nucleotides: TGTGCCAGCAGTTTTGACAGTAACTATGGCTACACCTTC. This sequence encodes CASSFDSNYGYTF.

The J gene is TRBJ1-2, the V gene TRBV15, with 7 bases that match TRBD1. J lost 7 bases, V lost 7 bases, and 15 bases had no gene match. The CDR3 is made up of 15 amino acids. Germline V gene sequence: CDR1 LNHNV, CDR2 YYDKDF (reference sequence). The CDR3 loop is CATTHVPGGDSGYTF. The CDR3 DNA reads TGTGCCACCACACATGTCCCAGGGGGAGATAGTGGCTACACCTTC.

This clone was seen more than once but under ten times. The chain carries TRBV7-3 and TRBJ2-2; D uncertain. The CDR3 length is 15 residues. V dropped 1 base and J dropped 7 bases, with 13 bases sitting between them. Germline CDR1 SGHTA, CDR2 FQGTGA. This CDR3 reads CASSLNPTVIGELFF. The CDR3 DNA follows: TGTGCCAGCAGCTTAAACCCTACGGTTATCGGGGAGCTGTTTTTT.

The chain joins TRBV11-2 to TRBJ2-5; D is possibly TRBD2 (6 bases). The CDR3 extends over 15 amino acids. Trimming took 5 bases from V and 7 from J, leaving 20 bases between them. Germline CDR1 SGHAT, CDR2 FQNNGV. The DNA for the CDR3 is TGTGCCAGCAGCCCCTCAGGCGAGACAGCGGGGACCCAGTACTTC. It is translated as CASSPSGETAGTQYF.

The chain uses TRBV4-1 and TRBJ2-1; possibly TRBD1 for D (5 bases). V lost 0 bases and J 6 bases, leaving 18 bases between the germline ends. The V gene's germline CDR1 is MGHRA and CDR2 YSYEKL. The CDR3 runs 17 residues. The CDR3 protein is CASSQDPPGPNSNEQFF. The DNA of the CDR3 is TGCGCCAGCAGCCAAGATCCTCCAGGGCCTAACTCCAATGAGCAGTTCTTC.

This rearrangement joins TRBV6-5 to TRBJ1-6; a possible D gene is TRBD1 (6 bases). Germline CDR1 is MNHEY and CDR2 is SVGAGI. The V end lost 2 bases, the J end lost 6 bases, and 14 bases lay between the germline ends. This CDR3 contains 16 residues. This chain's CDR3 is CASSYPRGSGNSPLHF. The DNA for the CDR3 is TGTGCCAGCAGTTACCCAAGGGGGAGCGGTAATTCACCCCTCCACTTT.

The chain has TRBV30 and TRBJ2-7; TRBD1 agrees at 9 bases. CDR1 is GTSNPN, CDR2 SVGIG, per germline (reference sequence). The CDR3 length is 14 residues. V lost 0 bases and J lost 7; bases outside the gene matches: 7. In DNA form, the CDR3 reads TGTGCCTGGAGTGTTACGGGACAGGGTTTGGAGCAGTACTTC. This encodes CAWSVTGQGLEQYF.

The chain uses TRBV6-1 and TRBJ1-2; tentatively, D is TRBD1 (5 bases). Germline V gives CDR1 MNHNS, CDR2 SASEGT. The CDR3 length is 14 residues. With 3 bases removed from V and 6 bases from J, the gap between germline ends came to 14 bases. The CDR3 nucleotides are TGTGCCAGCAGTGACAGGGTTGGGGTCGATGGCTACACCTTC. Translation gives CASSDRVGVDGYTF.

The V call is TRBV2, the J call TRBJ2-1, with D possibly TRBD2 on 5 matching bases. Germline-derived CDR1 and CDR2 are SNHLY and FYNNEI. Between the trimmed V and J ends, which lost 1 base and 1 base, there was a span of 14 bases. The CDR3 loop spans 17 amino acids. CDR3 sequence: CASSEVVRLASYNEQFF. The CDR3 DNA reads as TGTGCCAGCAGTGAAGTTGTGCGGCTAGCATCCTACAATGAGCAGTTCTTC.

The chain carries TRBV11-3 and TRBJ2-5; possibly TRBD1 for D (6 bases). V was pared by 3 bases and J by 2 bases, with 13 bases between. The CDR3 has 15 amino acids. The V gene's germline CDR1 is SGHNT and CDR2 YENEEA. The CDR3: CASSLGLDSQETQYF. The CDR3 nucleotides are TGTGCCAGCAGCTTGGGCCTGGACAGTCAAGAGACCCAGTACTTC. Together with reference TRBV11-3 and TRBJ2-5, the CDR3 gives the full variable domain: EAGVVQSPRYKIIEKKQPVAFWCNPISGHNTLYWYLQNLGQGPELLIRYENEEAVDDSQLPKDRFSAERLKGVDSTLKIQPAELGDSAVYLCASSLGLDSQETQYFGPGTRLLVL.

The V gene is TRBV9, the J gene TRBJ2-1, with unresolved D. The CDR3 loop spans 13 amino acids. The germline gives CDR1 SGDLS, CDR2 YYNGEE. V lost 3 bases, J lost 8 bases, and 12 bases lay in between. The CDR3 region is CASSESSLDEQFF. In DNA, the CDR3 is TGTGCCAGCAGCGAAAGTAGTTTGGATGAGCAGTTCTTC.

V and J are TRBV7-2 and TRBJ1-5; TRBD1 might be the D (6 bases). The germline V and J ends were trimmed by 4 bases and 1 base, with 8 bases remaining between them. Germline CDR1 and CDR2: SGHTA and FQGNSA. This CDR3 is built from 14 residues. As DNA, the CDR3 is TGTGCCAGCAGCTCGAGGGGGAGCAATCAGCCCCAGCATTTT. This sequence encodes CASSSRGSNQPQHF.

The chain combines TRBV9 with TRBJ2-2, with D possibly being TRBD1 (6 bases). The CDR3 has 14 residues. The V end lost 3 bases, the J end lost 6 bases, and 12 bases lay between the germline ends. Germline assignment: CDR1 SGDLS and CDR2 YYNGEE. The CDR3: CASSAEDSAGELFF. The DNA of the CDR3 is TGTGCCAGCAGCGCCGAGGACAGTGCCGGGGAGCTGTTTTTT.